This TCR beta chain was identified during a study of cytomegalovirus exposure and HLA in healthy donors. Study conclusions and caveats: HLA-A and HLA-B allele assignments for most subjects were reportedly predicted accurately using TCR beta sequences.

V shed 4 bases and J 6 bases; nucleotides not matched to a gene: 4. The CDR3 is 14 amino acids. The V gene's germline CDR1 is SGHDN and CDR2 FVKESK. Both 60 Vbeta primers and 13 Jbeta primers went into the PCR. TCRdb's table, derived via immunoSEQ multiplex PCR, lists solely in-frame clones and lacks some. Of 100,000 to 120,000 clones listed, approximately 83% are singletons. Comments on this clone: No antigen is known for it.

The sequence was obtained from a man between 35 and 55 years old in good health and CMV-seronegative. This sequence joins TRBV14 and TRBJ2-2, with 8 bases fitting TRBD1. The source material was PBMCs. The CDR3 DNA reads as TGTGCCAGCAGCCGCCAGACAGGGGCCGGGGAGCTGTTTTTT. Translated: CASSRQTGAGELFF.